The 25 T cell receptor beta chains below come from one sample, sequenced in a study of OX40 agonist ivuxolimab in advanced cancers. Generated by immunoSEQ multiplex PCR, the TCRdb table keeps only in-frame clones and is missing some. The sample carries some 66,000 clones, around 87% recorded once. The sequences come from CD4+ or CD8+ T cells sorted from blood, collected in a trial of the OX40 agonist ivuxolimab. Every receptor here comes from an adult with an advanced solid tumor such as melanoma, head and neck, liver or kidney cancer.

This chain connects TRBV30 to TRBJ1-2; perhaps TRBD1 as D (6 bases). Germline V gene lookup returns CDR1 GTSNPN and CDR2 SVGIG (reference sequence). The CDR3 contains 12 residues. V lost 3 bases, J lost 8 bases, and 13 bases lay in between. CDR3: CAWRRGARGYTF. DNA of the CDR3: TGTGCCTGGAGGCGGGGGGCGCGGGGCTACACCTTC.

V usage is TRBV10-3 and J usage is TRBJ2-1; the D call may be TRBD1 or TRBD2 (5 bases each). The CDR3 loop spans 16 amino acids. Trimming removed 3 bases at V and 0 bases at J, with 12 bases between. Germline CDR1 reads ENHRY; CDR2 reads SYGVKD. The CDR3 DNA sequence: TGTGCCATCAGTGAAACGGGGCCTAGCTCCTACAATGAGCAGTTCTTC. Its protein is CAISETGPSSYNEQFF.

This chain links TRBV10-2 with TRBJ1-4, with a possible D match to TRBD1 (6 bases). Trimming removed 6 bases at V and 7 bases at J, with 12 bases between. CDR1 is WSHSY, CDR2 SAAADI, per germline. The CDR3 is made up of 13 amino acids. Here the CDR3 reads CASRSNRAEKLFF. The CDR3 DNA is TGCGCCAGCAGAAGTAACAGGGCTGAAAAACTGTTTTTT.

The V call is TRBV15, the J call TRBJ2-3; TRBD2 matches at 9 bases. With V trimmed by 3 bases and J by 1 base, 2 bases remained unmatched. The CDR3 loop spans 15 amino acids. Germline CDR1 is LNHNV and CDR2 is YYDKDF (reference sequence). DNA for the CDR3: TGTGCCACCAGCAGGTCTAGCGGGGGCACAGATACGCAGTATTTT. It translates to CATSRSSGGTDTQYF. Using reference TRBV15 and TRBJ2-3 for the parts outside the CDR3, the full variable domain is DAMVIQNPRYQVTQFGKPVTLSCSQTLNHNVMYWYQQKSSQAPKLLFHYYDKDFNNEADTPDNFQSRRPNTSFCFLDIRSPGLGDTAMYLCATSRSSGGTDTQYFGPGTRLTVL.

J is TRBJ2-3 and V is TRBV7-9, with D unresolved. Germline V gene lookup returns CDR1 SEHNR and CDR2 FQNEAQ (reference sequence). CDR3 length: 15 amino acids. Trimming took off 2 bases at V and 1 base at J, with 10 bases between the two ends. The CDR3 loop is CASSLPGLGTDTQYF. For the CDR3, the DNA is TGTGCCAGCAGCTTACCGGGTCTTGGCACAGATACGCAGTATTTT. The whole variable domain, remainder taken from reference TRBV7-9 and TRBJ2-3, is DTGVSQNPRHKITKRGQNVTFRCDPISEHNRLYWYRQTLGQGPEFLTYFQNEAQLEKSRLLSDRFSAERPKGSFSTLEIQRTEQGDSAMYLCASSLPGLGTDTQYFGPGTRLTVL.

CDR3: CASTRGRGYGYTF. In DNA form, the CDR3 reads TGTGCCAGCACAAGGGGCAGAGGATATGGCTACACCTTC. The chain employs TRBV6-1 and TRBJ1-2; D might be TRBD1 (5 bases). Germline CDR1 reads MNHNS; CDR2 reads SASEGT. There are 13 residues in the CDR3. Trimming took 7 bases from V and 5 from J, leaving 14 bases between them.

This clone was recorded only once. In nucleotides, the CDR3 is TGTGCCAGCAGTTCCCGCCTGAGGGGACTAAGGATGCACACTGAAGCTTTCTTT. Its protein is CASSSRLRGLRMHTEAFF. This chain connects TRBV27 to TRBJ1-1; D perhaps matches TRBD1 (5 bases). This CDR3 contains 18 residues. Germline V gene data show CDR1 as MNHEY and CDR2 as SMNVEV (reference sequence). Between the trimmed V and J ends, which lost 4 bases and 3 bases, there was a span of 24 bases.

V and J are TRBV28 and TRBJ2-5, with D hard to call. V was trimmed by 1 base and J by 8 bases, leaving 14 bases between them. Germline CDR1 reads MDHEN; CDR2 reads SYDVKM. The CDR3 sequence is 14 residues long. The CDR3 here is CASSLFTSPLTQYF. The CDR3 DNA reads as TGTGCCAGCAGTTTATTTACCTCCCCCCTAACCCAGTACTTC.

This chain connects TRBV19 to TRBJ1-2; the D gene is possibly TRBD1 (5 bases). Germline CDR1 is LNHDA and CDR2 is SQIVND (reference sequence). Trimming stripped 3 bases from V and 1 base from J, with 15 bases between. The CDR3 loop spans 16 amino acids. Written as DNA, the CDR3 is TGTGCCAGTAGTATCCCCAAGGGGAGGGGTAACTATGGCTACACCTTC. Residues: CASSIPKGRGNYGYTF.

V is TRBV9 and J is TRBJ2-1; D is perhaps TRBD2 (6 bases). The CDR3 has 15 amino acids. Germline values: CDR1 SGDLS, CDR2 YYNGEE. The V gene lost 4 bases and the J gene lost 1 base, with 12 bases spanning the gap. The CDR3, as DNA: TGTGCCAGCAGCCCCTGGGGGGATTCCTACAATGAGCAGTTCTTC. Protein sequence: CASSPWGDSYNEQFF.

This rearrangement joins TRBV7-9 to TRBJ2-7, with TRBD1 matching 7 bases. The V gene's germline CDR1 is SEHNR and CDR2 FQNEAQ (reference sequence). The CDR3 loop spans 17 amino acids. With V trimmed by 3 bases and J by 1 base, 12 bases remained unmatched. CDR3 protein: CASSLFEGASLSYEQYF. CDR3 coding DNA: TGTGCCAGCAGCTTGTTTGAGGGGGCGAGTCTATCCTACGAGCAGTACTTC.

The chain joins TRBV7-8 to TRBJ2-5; D uncertain. The V gene's germline CDR1 is SGHVS and CDR2 FQNEAQ. The CDR3 runs to 11 residues. V was shortened by 1 base and J by 6 bases, with 3 bases between the two germline ends. The CDR3 region has the DNA TGTGCCAGCAGCTTAGGAAAGACCCAGTACTTC. It specifies CASSLGKTQYF.

The rearrangement links TRBV6-5 to TRBJ1-1; D unresolved. Trimming shortened V by 7 bases and J by 1 base, and 13 bases separated the two germline ends. This CDR3 has 14 amino acids. The germline gives CDR1 MNHEY, CDR2 SVGAGI. The CDR3 nucleotides read TGTGCCAGCATTTCCAGACGGCAGAACACTGAAGCTTTCTTT. Its protein is CASISRRQNTEAFF.

The chain has TRBV18 and TRBJ2-2; 12 bases align to TRBD1. This CDR3 has 18 residues. The V and J ends lost 4 bases and 0 bases, in that order; junction bases with no gene match: 6. Germline V gene lookup returns CDR1 KGHSH and CDR2 LQKENI. The CDR3 loop reads CASSLLGTGGPNTGELFF. The DNA of the CDR3 is TGTGCCAGCTCACTCCTCGGGACAGGGGGCCCGAACACCGGGGAGCTGTTTTTT.

The chain joins TRBV18 to TRBJ1-5; D remains ambiguous. V lost 4 bases, J lost 2 bases, and 12 bases lay in between. The CDR3 totals 15 residues. Germline V gene sequence: CDR1 KGHSH, CDR2 LQKENI. CDR3: CASSQASKGNQPQHF. CDR3 DNA sequence: TGTGCCAGCTCACAGGCAAGCAAGGGCAATCAGCCCCAGCATTTT.

V and J are TRBV7-9 and TRBJ1-4; D not certain. Germline values: CDR1 SEHNR, CDR2 FQNEAQ (reference sequence). The CDR3 length is 15 residues. The V gene lost 1 base and the J gene lost 0 bases, with 6 bases spanning the gap. The CDR3 here is CASSLGLATNEKLFF. CDR3 bases: TGTGCCAGCAGCTTAGGGCTCGCAACTAATGAAAAACTGTTTTTT.

The gene calls are TRBV7-9 and TRBJ2-1; D not certain. Germline CDR1 is SEHNR and CDR2 is FQNEAQ (reference sequence). Trimming removed 2 bases at V and 3 bases at J, with 11 bases between. The CDR3 runs 15 residues. Here the CDR3 reads CASSLLAGIYNEQFF. The CDR3 DNA sequence: TGTGCCAGCAGCTTACTGGCAGGTATCTACAATGAGCAGTTCTTC.

CDR3 loop: CASSLDSGSGANVLTF. The CDR3 bases are TGTGCCAGCAGCTTAGACTCAGGGTCTGGGGCCAACGTCCTGACTTTC. The J gene is TRBJ2-6, the V gene TRBV11-2; tentatively, D is TRBD1 (5 bases). Germline CDR1 SGHAT, CDR2 FQNNGV. Trimming took off 0 bases at V and 1 base at J, with 7 bases between the two ends. CDR3 length: 16 amino acids. The variable domain in full, with the rest retrieved from reference TRBV11-2 and TRBJ2-6, is EAGVAQSPRYKIIEKRQSVAFWCNPISGHATLYWYQQILGQGPKLLIQFQNNGVVDDSQLPKDRFSAERLKGVDSTLKIQPAKLEDSAVYLCASSLDSGSGANVLTFGAGSRLTVL.

CDR3 loop: CASSPNRGSGTEAFF. As DNA, the CDR3 is TGTGCCAGCAGCCCTAACAGAGGGTCGGGCACTGAAGCTTTCTTT. V and J are TRBV7-9 and TRBJ1-1; D gene uncertain. Between the trimmed V and J ends, which lost 5 bases and 4 bases, there was a span of 17 bases. Looked up from germline, CDR1 is SEHNR and CDR2 is FQNEAQ (reference sequence). The CDR3 is made up of 15 amino acids.

The chain couples TRBV5-1 to TRBJ1-4; TRBD1 matches 9 bases. The V gene end was trimmed by 4 bases and the J gene end by 8 bases; junction bases not matched to a gene: 15. This CDR3 spans 17 amino acids. Looked up from germline, CDR1 is SGHRS and CDR2 is YFSETQ. The CDR3 loop reads CASSRGTGTPQVEKLFF. Here the CDR3 DNA reads TGCGCCAGCAGCCGCGGGACAGGGACCCCCCAGGTCGAAAAACTGTTTTTT.

The chain carries TRBV19 and TRBJ2-5, with 8 bases identical to TRBD1. Germline V gene data show CDR1 as LNHDA and CDR2 as SQIVND (reference sequence). V trimming: 2 bases; J trimming: 4 bases; junction bases outside the gene matches: 0. The CDR3 consists of 13 residues. CDR3 sequence: CASSIQGAETQYF. The CDR3 DNA follows: TGTGCCAGTAGTATACAGGGGGCAGAGACCCAGTACTTC.

V and J are TRBV2 and TRBJ1-3; D is unresolved. Germline V lookup: CDR1 SNHLY, CDR2 FYNNEI. The V end lost 6 bases, the J end lost 3 bases, and 15 bases lay between the germline ends. The CDR3 sequence is 15 residues long. The CDR3 DNA sequence: TGTGCCAGCAGGGACGGAGGAGCTGGTGGAAACACCATATATTTT. Translating gives CASRDGGAGGNTIYF.

The chain has TRBV7-2 and TRBJ1-5; 9 bases align to TRBD1. The germline gives CDR1 SGHTA, CDR2 FQGNSA. Germline trimming cut 5 bases from V and 4 bases from J; bases unmatched to any gene: 6. The CDR3 runs 15 residues. CDR3: CASSLDRGKNQPQHF. The CDR3 coding sequence is TGTGCCAGCAGCCTCGACAGGGGGAAAAATCAGCCCCAGCATTTT.

The rearrangement uses TRBV10-3 and TRBJ1-3; D not certain. This CDR3 has 15 amino acids. Trimming removed 7 bases at V and 0 bases at J, with 13 bases between. Germline V gene data show CDR1 as ENHRY and CDR2 as SYGVKD. The CDR3 region is CAITPGLLSGNTIYF. CDR3 coding DNA: TGTGCCATCACCCCCGGCCTTCTCTCTGGAAACACCATATATTTT.

The gene calls are TRBV7-3 and TRBJ1-3; unclear D gene. The V end lost 5 bases, the J end lost 1 base, and 6 bases lay between the germline ends. Germline V CDR1 and CDR2: SGHTA, FQGTGA. The length of the CDR3 is 13 residues. The CDR3 DNA reads TGTGCCAGCAGCCAATCATCTGGAAACACCATATATTTT. This sequence encodes CASSQSSGNTIYF.